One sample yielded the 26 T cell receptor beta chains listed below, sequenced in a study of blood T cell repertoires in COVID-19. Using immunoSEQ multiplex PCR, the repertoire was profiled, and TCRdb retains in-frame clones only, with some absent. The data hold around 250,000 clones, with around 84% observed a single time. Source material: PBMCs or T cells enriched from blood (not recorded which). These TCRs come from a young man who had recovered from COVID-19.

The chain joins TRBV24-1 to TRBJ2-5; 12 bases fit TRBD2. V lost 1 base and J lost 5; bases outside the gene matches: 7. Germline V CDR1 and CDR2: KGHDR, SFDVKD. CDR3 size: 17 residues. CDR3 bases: TGTGCCACCAGTGATTTATCGACTAGCGGGAGTTCGGAGACCCAGTACTTC. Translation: CATSDLSTSGSSETQYF.

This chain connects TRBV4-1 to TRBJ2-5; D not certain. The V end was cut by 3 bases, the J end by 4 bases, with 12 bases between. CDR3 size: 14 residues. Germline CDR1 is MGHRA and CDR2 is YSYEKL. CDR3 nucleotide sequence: TGCGCCAGCAGCCAGAGGCAGTTTACAGAGACCCAGTACTTC. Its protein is CASSQRQFTETQYF.

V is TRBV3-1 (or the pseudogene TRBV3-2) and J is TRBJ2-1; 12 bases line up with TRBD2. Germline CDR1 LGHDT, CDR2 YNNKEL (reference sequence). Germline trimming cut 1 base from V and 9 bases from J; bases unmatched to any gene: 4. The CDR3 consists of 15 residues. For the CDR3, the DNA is TGTGCCAGCAGCCAAGTGACTAGCGGGAGTTCTGAGCAGTTCTTC. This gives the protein CASSQVTSGSSEQFF.

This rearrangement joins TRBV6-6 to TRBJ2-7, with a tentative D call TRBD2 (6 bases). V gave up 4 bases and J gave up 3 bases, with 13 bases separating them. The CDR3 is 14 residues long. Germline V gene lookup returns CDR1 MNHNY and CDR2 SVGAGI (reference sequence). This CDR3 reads CASSSPSGRYEQYF. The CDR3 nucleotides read TGTGCCAGCAGTTCCCCGAGCGGGCGCTACGAGCAGTACTTC.

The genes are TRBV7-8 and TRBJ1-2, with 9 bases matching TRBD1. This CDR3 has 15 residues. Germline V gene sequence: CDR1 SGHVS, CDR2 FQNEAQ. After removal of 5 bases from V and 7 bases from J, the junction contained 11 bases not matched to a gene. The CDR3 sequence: CASSPLDRGKGGYTF. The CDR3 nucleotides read TGTGCCAGCAGCCCCCTGGACAGGGGTAAGGGTGGCTACACCTTC.

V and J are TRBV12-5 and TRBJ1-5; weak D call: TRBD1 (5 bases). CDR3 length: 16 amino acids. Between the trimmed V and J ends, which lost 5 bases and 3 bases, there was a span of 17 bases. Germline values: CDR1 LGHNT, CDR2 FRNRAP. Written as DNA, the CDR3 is TGTGCTAGTGGTCAGGACCCCGGCAGGGTCAATCAGCCCCAGCATTTT. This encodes CASGQDPGRVNQPQHF.

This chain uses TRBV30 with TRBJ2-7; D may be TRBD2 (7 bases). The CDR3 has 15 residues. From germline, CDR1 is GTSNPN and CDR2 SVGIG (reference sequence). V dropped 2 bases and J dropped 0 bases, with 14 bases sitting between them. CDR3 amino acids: CAWSLGGGGSYEQYF. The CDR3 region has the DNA TGTGCCTGGAGTCTCGGAGGGGGGGGCTCCTACGAGCAGTACTTC.

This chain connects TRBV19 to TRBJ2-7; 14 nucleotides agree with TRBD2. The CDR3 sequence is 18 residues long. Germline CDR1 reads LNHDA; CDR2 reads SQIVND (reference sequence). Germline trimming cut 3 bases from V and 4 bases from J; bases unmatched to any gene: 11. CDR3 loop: CASSISGTSGSTQYEQYF. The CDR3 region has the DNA TGTGCCAGTAGTATCTCAGGGACTAGCGGGAGTACTCAGTACGAGCAGTACTTC.

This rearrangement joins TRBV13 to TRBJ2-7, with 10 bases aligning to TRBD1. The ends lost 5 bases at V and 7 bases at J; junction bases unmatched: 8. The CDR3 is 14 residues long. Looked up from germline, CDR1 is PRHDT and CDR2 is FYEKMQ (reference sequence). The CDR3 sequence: CASSPGDRGGEQYF. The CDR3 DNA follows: TGTGCCAGCAGCCCCGGGGACAGGGGAGGTGAGCAGTACTTC.

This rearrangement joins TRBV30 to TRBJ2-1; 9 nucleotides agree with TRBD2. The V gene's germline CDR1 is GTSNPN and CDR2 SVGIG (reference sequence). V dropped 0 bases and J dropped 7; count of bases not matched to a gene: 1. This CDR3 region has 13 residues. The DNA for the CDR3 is TGTGCCTGGAGTGTAGCGGGAGGAAATGAGCAGTTCTTC. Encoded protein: CAWSVAGGNEQFF.

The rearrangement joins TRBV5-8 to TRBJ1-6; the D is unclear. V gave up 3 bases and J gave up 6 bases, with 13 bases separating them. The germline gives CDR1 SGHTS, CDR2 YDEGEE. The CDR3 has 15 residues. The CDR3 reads CASSSIGPRNSPLHF. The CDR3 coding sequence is TGTGCCAGCAGCTCGATCGGTCCCCGTAATTCACCCCTCCACTTT.

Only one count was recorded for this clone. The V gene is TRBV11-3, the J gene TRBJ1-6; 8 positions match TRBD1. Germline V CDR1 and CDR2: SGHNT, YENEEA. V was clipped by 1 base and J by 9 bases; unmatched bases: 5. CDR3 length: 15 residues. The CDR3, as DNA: TGTGCCAGCAGCTTAGGAGGACAGGGAAGTTCACCCCTCCACTTT. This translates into CASSLGGQGSSPLHF.

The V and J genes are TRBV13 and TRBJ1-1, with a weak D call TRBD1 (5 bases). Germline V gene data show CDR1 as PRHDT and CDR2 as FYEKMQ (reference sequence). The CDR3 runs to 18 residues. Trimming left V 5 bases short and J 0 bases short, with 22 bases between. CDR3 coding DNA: TGTGCCAGCAGCACGGGAGGAGGGTGGGGAGGGGTGAACACTGAAGCTTTCTTT. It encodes CASSTGGGWGGVNTEAFF.

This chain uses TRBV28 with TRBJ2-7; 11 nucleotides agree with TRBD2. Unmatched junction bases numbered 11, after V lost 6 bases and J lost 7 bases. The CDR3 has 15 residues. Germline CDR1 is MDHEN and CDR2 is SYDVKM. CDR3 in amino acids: CASSPATSGAGEQYF. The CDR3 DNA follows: TGTGCCAGCAGCCCGGCGACTAGCGGGGCCGGGGAGCAGTACTTC. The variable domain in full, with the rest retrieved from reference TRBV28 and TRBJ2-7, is DVKVTQSSRYLVKRTGEKVFLECVQDMDHENMFWYRQDPGLGLRLIYFSYDVKMKEKGDIPEGYSVSREKKERFSLILESASTNQTSMYLCASSPATSGAGEQYFGPGTRLTVT.

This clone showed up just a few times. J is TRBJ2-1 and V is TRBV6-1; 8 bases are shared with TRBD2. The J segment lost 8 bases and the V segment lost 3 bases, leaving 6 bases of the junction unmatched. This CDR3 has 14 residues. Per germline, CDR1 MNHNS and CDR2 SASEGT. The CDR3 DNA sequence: TGTGCCAGCAGTGAGCGACTAGCGCGGCATGAGCAGTTCTTC. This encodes CASSERLARHEQFF.

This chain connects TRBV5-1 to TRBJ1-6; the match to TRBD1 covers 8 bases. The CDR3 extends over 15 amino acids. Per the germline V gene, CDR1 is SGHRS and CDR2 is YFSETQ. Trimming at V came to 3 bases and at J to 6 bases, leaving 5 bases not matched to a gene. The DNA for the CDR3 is TGCGCCAGCAGCTCCTCGGGACAGGTTAATTCACCCCTCCACTTT. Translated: CASSSSGQVNSPLHF.

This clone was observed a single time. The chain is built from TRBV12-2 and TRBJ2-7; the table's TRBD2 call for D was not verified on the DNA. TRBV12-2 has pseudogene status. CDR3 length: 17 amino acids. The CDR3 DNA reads TGTGCAAGTCGCTTAGCGCGACTAGCGGATAATTCCTACGAGCAGTACTTC. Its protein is CASRLARLADNSYEQYF.

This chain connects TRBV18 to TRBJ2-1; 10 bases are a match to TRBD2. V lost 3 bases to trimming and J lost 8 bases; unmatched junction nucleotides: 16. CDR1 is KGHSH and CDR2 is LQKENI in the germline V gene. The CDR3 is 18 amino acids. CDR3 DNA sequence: TGTGCCAGCTCACCTACCACATTAGTTCGACTAGCGGGTGATGAGCAGTTCTTC. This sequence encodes CASSPTTLVRLAGDEQFF.

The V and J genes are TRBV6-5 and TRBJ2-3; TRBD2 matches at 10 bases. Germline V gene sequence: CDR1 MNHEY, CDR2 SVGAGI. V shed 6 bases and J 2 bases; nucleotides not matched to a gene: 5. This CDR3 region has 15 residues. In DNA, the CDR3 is TGTGCCAGCAGAAGGACTAGCGGACCCACAGATACGCAGTATTTT. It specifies CASRRTSGPTDTQYF.

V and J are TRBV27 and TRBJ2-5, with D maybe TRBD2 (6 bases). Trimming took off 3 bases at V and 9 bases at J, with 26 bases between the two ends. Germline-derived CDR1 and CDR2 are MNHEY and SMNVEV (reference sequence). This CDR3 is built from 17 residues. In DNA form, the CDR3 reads TGTGCCAGCAGTTTTCGGGGGACGGGCCAGGCCCGTCCGGCCCAGTACTTC. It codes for CASSFRGTGQARPAQYF.

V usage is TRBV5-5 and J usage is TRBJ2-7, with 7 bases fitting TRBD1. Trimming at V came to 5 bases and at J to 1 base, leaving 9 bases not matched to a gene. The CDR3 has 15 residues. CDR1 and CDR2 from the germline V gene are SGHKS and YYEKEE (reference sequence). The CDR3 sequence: CASSRTGTASYEQYF. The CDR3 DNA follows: TGTGCCAGCAGTCGTACCGGGACAGCGTCCTACGAGCAGTACTTC.

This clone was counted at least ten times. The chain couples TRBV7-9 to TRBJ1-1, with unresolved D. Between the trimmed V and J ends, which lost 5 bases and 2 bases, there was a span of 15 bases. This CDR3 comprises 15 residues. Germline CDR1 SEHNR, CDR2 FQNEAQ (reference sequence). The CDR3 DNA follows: TGTGCCAGCAGCCCCCCGGTTCGAGTAAACACTGAAGCTTTCTTT. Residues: CASSPPVRVNTEAFF.

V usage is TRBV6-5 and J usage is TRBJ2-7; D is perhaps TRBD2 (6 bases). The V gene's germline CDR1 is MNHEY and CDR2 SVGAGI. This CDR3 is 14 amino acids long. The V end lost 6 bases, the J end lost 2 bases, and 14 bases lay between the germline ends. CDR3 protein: CASSPGREPYEQYF. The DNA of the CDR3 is TGTGCCAGCAGCCCCGGCCGGGAGCCCTACGAGCAGTACTTC.

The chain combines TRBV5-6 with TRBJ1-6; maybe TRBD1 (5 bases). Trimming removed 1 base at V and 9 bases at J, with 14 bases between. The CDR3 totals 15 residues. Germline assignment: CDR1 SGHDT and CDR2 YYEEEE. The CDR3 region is CASSLFGGEVSPLHF. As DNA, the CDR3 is TGTGCCAGCAGCTTGTTTGGGGGGGAAGTTTCACCCCTCCACTTT.

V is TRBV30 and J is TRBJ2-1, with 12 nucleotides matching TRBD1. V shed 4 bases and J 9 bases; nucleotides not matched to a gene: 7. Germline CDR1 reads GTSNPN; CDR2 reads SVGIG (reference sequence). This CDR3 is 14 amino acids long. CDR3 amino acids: CAWNPGTGGGEQFF. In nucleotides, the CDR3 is TGTGCCTGGAACCCTGGGACAGGGGGCGGTGAGCAGTTCTTC.

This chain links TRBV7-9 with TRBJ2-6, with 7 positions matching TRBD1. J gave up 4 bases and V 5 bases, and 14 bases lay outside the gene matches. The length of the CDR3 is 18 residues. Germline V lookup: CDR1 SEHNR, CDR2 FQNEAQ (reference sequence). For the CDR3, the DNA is TGTGCCAGCAGCCCCCTAGGGGGCTATTCTGTCGGGGCCAACGTCCTGACTTTC. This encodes CASSPLGGYSVGANVLTF.